Listed below are T cell receptor beta chains from one sample, sequenced in a study of blood T cell repertoires in COVID-19. The assay was immunoSEQ multiplex PCR, and TCRdb's table has in-frame clones only and misses some. Here the sample spans 100,000 or so clones, approximately 88% being singletons. Sequenced: peripheral blood. These receptors were obtained from a woman in her sixties or seventies with acute or convalescent COVID-19. Both conserved end residues are part of each CDR3. A D gene is named only where the DNA matches it firmly. Clone sizes are given selectively: once, few, many, or a class where the clone is expanded.

-	TRBV7-2	-	TRBJ2-2	TGTGCCAGCAGCCCAGACATATACAGGGAGCTGTTTTTT	CASSPDIYRELFF
-	TRBV15	-	TRBJ2-1	TGTGCCACCAGCAGAGATCTAGCAGCTGGTGAGCAGTTCTTC	CATSRDLAAGEQFF
-	TRBV7-2	-	TRBJ2-3	TGTGCCAGCAGCTCCTACAGGGGCACAGATACGCAGTATTTT	CASSSYRGTDTQYF
-	TRBV5-1	-	TRBJ1-1	TGCGCCAGCAGCTTGGGACAGGCGGATGGGAGCACTGAAGCTTTCTTT	CASSLGQADGSTEAFF
-	TRBV7-9	-	TRBJ1-2	TGTGCCAGCAGCCTAATGGATGGCTACACCTTC	CASSLMDGYTF
-	TRBV3-1/TRBV3-2	-	TRBJ2-1	TGTGCCAGCAGCTCTTTAACAGGGTACAATGAGCAGTTCTTC	CASSSLTGYNEQFF
-	TRBV5-6	TRBD1	TRBJ1-3	TGTGCCAGCAGCCCGAGGACAGGGGGAAGCTCTGGAAACACCATATATTTT	CASSPRTGGSSGNTIYF
few	TRBV4-2	-	TRBJ1-1	TGTGCCAGCAGCCAAGATTGGGCGGGTCTCACTGAAGCTTTCTTT	CASSQDWAGLTEAFF
-	TRBV19	-	TRBJ2-3	TGTGCCAGTAGTATTTCCCCCGGGACAGATACGCAGTATTTT	CASSISPGTDTQYF
-	TRBV6-5	-	TRBJ2-3	TGTGCCAGCAGGAAGACAAAGAACACAGATACGCAGTATTTT	CASRKTKNTDTQYF
-	TRBV6-5	-	TRBJ1-2	TGTGCCAGCACCACAGGCCAATTGTGGGGCTACACCTTC	CASTTGQLWGYTF
-	TRBV19	-	TRBJ1-3	TGTGCCAGTAGTAAGCAGGCCGTTACCGGAAACACCATATATTTT	CASSKQAVTGNTIYF
once	TRBV5-4	-	TRBJ2-7	TGTGCCAGCAGGGAGGAGGGCTACGAGCAGTACTTC	CASREEGYEQYF
-	TRBV27	TRBD1	TRBJ1-6	TGTGCCAGCAGGCCCGACAGGGATAATTCACCCCTCCACTTT	CASRPDRDNSPLHF
-	TRBV10-3	TRBD1	TRBJ2-7	TGTGCCATCTCTTTCGCCGGGACAGGTCCCTACGAGCAGTACTTC	CAISFAGTGPYEQYF
-	TRBV7-2	TRBD2	TRBJ2-3	TGTGCCAGCAGCTTAGGGGTCCTGGCCGAGACTAGCGTCACAGATACGCAGTATTTT	CASSLGVLAETSVTDTQYF
-	TRBV29-1	-	TRBJ1-4	TGCAGCGTTGTTGGGCGCACTAATGAAAAACTGTTTTTT	CSVVGRTNEKLFF
-	TRBV5-1	-	TRBJ2-5	TGCGCCAGCAGCGCAGGGCAAGAGACCCAGTACTTC	CASSAGQETQYF
-	TRBV12-3/TRBV12-4	-	TRBJ1-2	TGTGCCAGCAGTTTGCGGGGTAGTAGGGGCTACACCTTC	CASSLRGSRGYTF
few	TRBV2	-	TRBJ1-5	TGTGCCAGCAGTGAGGGGGGGCGGGGCAATCAGCCCCAGCATTTT	CASSEGGRGNQPQHF
-	TRBV3-1/TRBV3-2	TRBD1	TRBJ2-7	TGTGCCACTCGGACAGGGGGACGCTACGAGCAGTACTTC	CATRTGGRYEQYF
-	TRBV7-3	TRBD1	TRBJ1-2	TGTGCCAGCAGCTTAAATGGACAGGGGGCTTCTGGCTACACCTTC	CASSLNGQGASGYTF
-	TRBV21-1	-	TRBJ2-7	TGTGCCAGCAGCGGACGGACAGGGAGGCCCCTTAGTAGCGAGCAGTACTTC	CASSGRTGRPLSSEQYF
-	TRBV11-2	-	TRBJ1-6	TGTGCCAGCAGAACCCCTGAGTCACCCCTCCACTTT	CASRTPESPLHF
few	TRBV7-3	TRBD2	TRBJ2-5	TGTGCCAGCAGCAAAACCGGACTAGCGGGGGCCCCAGGAGAGACCCAGTACTTC	CASSKTGLAGAPGETQYF
-	TRBV11-3	-	TRBJ1-2	TGTGCCAGCAGCCCCCCTGGGGGCCGGTATGGCTACACCTTC	CASSPPGGRYGYTF
-	TRBV30	-	TRBJ2-3	TGTGCCTGCCCGAGGCGGAGCACAGATACGCAGTATTTT	CACPRRSTDTQYF
-	TRBV25-1	-	TRBJ1-6	TGTGCCAGCAGTGAGGGAGGGTCCTATAATTCACCCCTCCACTTT	CASSEGGSYNSPLHF
few	TRBV30	TRBD1	TRBJ1-2	TGTGCCTGGAGGGAAACAGGGGGCCCTCGGGATGGCTACACCTTC	CAWRETGGPRDGYTF
-	TRBV5-1	-	TRBJ2-2	TGTGCCAGCAGCGGGTCCCAGGGCGGCACCGGGGAGCTGTTTTTT	CASSGSQGGTGELFF
-	TRBV5-6	-	TRBJ1-2	TGTGCCAGCAGCTTTACAGGGTACTATGGCTACACCTTC	CASSFTGYYGYTF
-	TRBV11-3	-	TRBJ1-2	TGTGCCAGCAGCTTAGAAAGCCAGGGAATCTATGGCTACACCTTC	CASSLESQGIYGYTF
-	TRBV9	TRBD1	TRBJ1-1	TGTGCCAGCAGCTCCCACGACAGGGGCACTGAAGCTTTCTTT	CASSSHDRGTEAFF
few	TRBV5-4	-	TRBJ2-7	TGTGCCAGCAGCTTGGCAGGGCGCTCCTACGAGCAGTACTTC	CASSLAGRSYEQYF
-	TRBV30	TRBD1	TRBJ1-1	TGTGCCTGGAGTTTTTTAGGGACAGCCACCTTTTTTGCTTTCTTT	CAWSFLGTATFFAFF
-	TRBV30	TRBD1	TRBJ1-5	TGTGCCTGGAGTACCTCCCGGACAGGGGTGGATCAGCCCCAGCATTTT	CAWSTSRTGVDQPQHF
-	TRBV18	-	TRBJ1-2	TGTGCCAGCTCGCAAGACAGGAGCCATGGCTACACCTTC	CASSQDRSHGYTF
-	TRBV5-1	-	TRBJ1-1	TGCGCCAGCAGCTTAGGGGATACTGAAGCTTTCTTT	CASSLGDTEAFF
once	TRBV19	TRBD1	TRBJ1-2	TGTGCCAGTAAGGTGCAGGACAGGGAGGACTATGGCTACACCTTC	CASKVQDREDYGYTF
few	TRBV24-1	-	TRBJ1-2	TGTGCCACCAGTGAGGGGCAGGGAATACATGGCTACACCTTC	CATSEGQGIHGYTF
-	TRBV5-1	TRBD2	TRBJ2-5	TGCGCCAGCAGCTTGGGAGGCTGGCGGGGGGGTGAAGAGACCCAGTACTTC	CASSLGGWRGGEETQYF
-	TRBV5-6	-	TRBJ2-7	TGTGCCAGCAGCTTTCACTACGAGCAGTACTTC	CASSFHYEQYF
-	TRBV25-1	-	TRBJ2-2	TGTGCCAGCAGAAGGACAGCGGTCACCGGGGAGCTGTTTTTT	CASRRTAVTGELFF
-	TRBV3-1/TRBV3-2	-	TRBJ2-6	TGTGCCAGCAGCCCCTGGAGCTCTGGGGCCAACGTCCTGACTTTC	CASSPWSSGANVLTF
-	TRBV18	-	TRBJ2-4	TGTGCCAGCTCAGGGGGGGCGAGAAACATTCAGTACTTC	CASSGGARNIQYF
-	TRBV19	-	TRBJ2-1	TGTGACCCAACGGGAACCTCGGAGAATGAGCAGTTCTTC	CDPTGTSENEQFF
-	TRBV2	TRBD1	TRBJ1-4	TGTGCTTCCAACTCCGGGACAGGTTTTGAAAAACTGTTTTTT	CASNSGTGFEKLFF
-	TRBV19	-	TRBJ2-7	TGTGCCAGTAGGTACACTAGGACAGACGGCGAGCAGTACTTC	CASRYTRTDGEQYF
-	TRBV5-4	-	TRBJ1-1	TGTGCCAGCAGCCCGGGGGGCGGTGCAGACACTGAAGCTTTCTTT	CASSPGGGADTEAFF
-	TRBV7-6	-	TRBJ2-1	TGTGCCAGCAGCCCCCCACTGGCCCCACAGAATGAGCAGTTCTTC	CASSPPLAPQNEQFF
-	TRBV4-1	-	TRBJ1-5	TGCGCCAGCAGCCAAGAGTTTGTCCCGTTTCAGCCCCAGCATTTT	CASSQEFVPFQPQHF
-	TRBV11-2	TRBD1	TRBJ1-2	TGTGCCAGCAGCTTAGACCACAGGGGGCTTTATGGCTACACCTTC	CASSLDHRGLYGYTF
-	TRBV28	-	TRBJ2-1	TGTGCCAGCAGCAGGGCCAGCAGGTCCTACAATGAGCAGTTCTTC	CASSRASRSYNEQFF
-	TRBV7-2	TRBD1	TRBJ1-6	TGTGCCAGCAGCTTAGCCGACCCGGGACAGAGCTCCTATAATTCACCCCTCCACTTT	CASSLADPGQSSYNSPLHF
-	TRBV6-6	TRBD2	TRBJ2-3	TGTGCCAGCAGAGCTCGGGGGGGCGGAAGCACAGATACGCAGTATTTT	CASRARGGGSTDTQYF
-	TRBV9	-	TRBJ1-6	TGTGCCAGCAGCGCCTCAAATTTCAGGGGTAGTTCACCCCTCCACTTT	CASSASNFRGSSPLHF
-	TRBV1	-	TRBJ2-2	TGCACCAGCAGCCCCACCGTCAAGGGTGGCAAAACAGGGGGTGCCGGGGAGCTGTTTTTT	CTSSPTVKGGKTGGAGELFF